This is a list of T cell receptor beta chains from one sample in a study of blood T cell repertoires in COVID-19. This table comes from immunoSEQ multiplex PCR, and its TCRdb copy is limited to in-frame clones, with some not included. The top ten hold around 8.4% of the sample, which has approximately 150,000 clones, 81% seen once. Sequencing used peripheral blood. The source of these receptors is a human donor in a cohort sampled during active COVID-19. Both conserved end residues are part of each CDR3. D genes are given only for firm matches. Clone sizes are given selectively: once, few, many, or a class where the clone is expanded.

V	D	size	J	DNA	CDR3
TRBV6-6	TRBD1	once	TRBJ2-7	TGTGCCAGCAGTTACACCCCGGACAGGTTCGAGCAGTACTTC	CASSYTPDRFEQYF
TRBV18	TRBD1	few	TRBJ2-7	TGTGCCAGCTCCCGCCGGACAGGGGAAGGCGAGCAGTACTTC	CASSRRTGEGEQYF
TRBV2	.	.	TRBJ2-5	TGTGCCAGCACCTCAGACAGCCAAGAGACCCAGTACTTC	CASTSDSQETQYF
TRBV3-1/TRBV3-2	.	few	TRBJ1-6	TGTGCCAGCAGCCAAGGTGTCTCCCTGAAGGCGGGTAATTCACCCCTCCACTTT	CASSQGVSLKAGNSPLHF
TRBV19	TRBD1	.	TRBJ2-1	TGTGCCAGTAGTCGGGACAGGGAAGCCTCCTACAATGAGCAGTTCTTC	CASSRDREASYNEQFF
TRBV28	.	once	TRBJ1-6	TGTGCCAGCAGTTTTCGAACAGCTTATAATTCACCCCTCCACTTT	CASSFRTAYNSPLHF
TRBV7-3	TRBD1	.	TRBJ1-2	TGTGCCAGCAGCTTAACGGGGGACAGACTGAGGGGTGGCTACACCTTC	CASSLTGDRLRGGYTF
TRBV9	TRBD2	.	TRBJ2-7	TGTGCCAGCAGCGTTGCGGGAGAGGGGAACGAGCAGTACTTC	CASSVAGEGNEQYF
TRBV5-5	TRBD1	once	TRBJ2-7	TGTGCCAGCAGCTTCGGACAGGACTACGAGCAGTACTTC	CASSFGQDYEQYF
TRBV6-6	.	.	TRBJ2-2	TGTGCCAGCACCCCCAGGGGATCGGGCACCGGGGAGCTGTTTTTT	CASTPRGSGTGELFF
TRBV4-2	.	few	TRBJ2-4	TGTGCCAGCAGCCAAGACGCGATACTAGCCAAAAACATTCAGTACTTC	CASSQDAILAKNIQYF
TRBV5-5	.	once	TRBJ2-7	TGTGCCAGCAGCTTTCGGGGTGGTAACGAGCAGTACTTC	CASSFRGGNEQYF
TRBV5-1	.	.	TRBJ2-7	TGCGCCAGCCACATGAGGGCAGGGGTCCACGAGCAGTACTTC	CASHMRAGVHEQYF
TRBV28	.	.	TRBJ2-3	TGTGCCAGCGCATCGACAGATTCCCACACAGATACGCAGTATTTT	CASASTDSHTDTQYF
TRBV12-2	.	.	TRBJ1-6	TGTGCAAGTCGCTTAGTAGCCCAGAATTCGGGACAGGGGGTTTCCTATAATTCACCCCTCCACTTT	CASRLVAQNSGQGVSYNSPLHF
TRBV3-1/TRBV3-2	.	.	TRBJ1-2	TGTGCCAGCAGCCAAAATTGGCGGGACGATGGCTACACCTTC	CASSQNWRDDGYTF
TRBV28	TRBD1	.	TRBJ1-2	TGTGCCAGCAGCGGGACAGGGGACTATGGCTACACCTTC	CASSGTGDYGYTF
TRBV9	TRBD1	.	TRBJ1-2	TGTGCCAGCAGCGCGACAGGGGAGGGAGGCTACACCTTC	CASSATGEGGYTF
TRBV24-1	.	.	TRBJ2-5	TGTGCCACCAGTGTGGAACAGAACCAAGAGACCCAGTACTTC	CATSVEQNQETQYF
TRBV9	TRBD2	.	TRBJ2-1	TGTGCCAGCAGCGTATCCGGGACTAGCGGGGATCCCTACAATGAGCAGTTCTTC	CASSVSGTSGDPYNEQFF
TRBV4-3	TRBD2	.	TRBJ2-7	TGCGCCAGCAGCCACCGGGGGGGGGCAGAAGACGAGCAGTACTTC	CASSHRGGAEDEQYF
TRBV5-1	TRBD1	.	TRBJ2-7	TGCGCCAGCAGCGGCACAGGGGGCGGGTACGAGCAGTACTTC	CASSGTGGGYEQYF
TRBV6-5	.	.	TRBJ1-6	TGTGCCAGCAGTTACTTCCCCGCGACAGGCACATCCCTCCACTTT	CASSYFPATGTSLHF
TRBV7-2	.	once	TRBJ2-3	TGTGCCAGCAGCTTAGAACTAACCACAGATACGCAGTATTTT	CASSLELTTDTQYF
TRBV27	TRBD2	.	TRBJ2-7	TGTGCCAGCAGTTTCCTAGCGGCGTCCTACGAGCAGTACTTC	CASSFLAASYEQYF
TRBV7-2	TRBD2	.	TRBJ2-1	TGTGCCAGCAGCCCCAGGACTAGCGGGAGGGCCGGGTCTAATGAGCAGTTCTTC	CASSPRTSGRAGSNEQFF
TRBV4-3	.	few	TRBJ1-1	TGCGCCAGCAGCCGGGAGGGCTTCATGAACACTGAAGCTTTCTTT	CASSREGFMNTEAFF
TRBV19	TRBD2	.	TRBJ2-6	TGTGCCAGTAACCAACTAGCGGGTATCTCTGGGGCCAACGTCCTGACTTTC	CASNQLAGISGANVLTF
TRBV5-1	.	few	TRBJ1-1	TGCGCCAGCAGCATAACAGGGAACACTGAAGCTTTCTTT	CASSITGNTEAFF
TRBV6-5	.	.	TRBJ2-7	TGTGCCAGCAGTTACGGCAGGGAAGACGAGCAGTACTTC	CASSYGREDEQYF
TRBV29-1	.	.	TRBJ1-1	TGCAGCGTTGAATACTTCTCCGGGGATGGAGCTTTCTTT	CSVEYFSGDGAFF
TRBV11-2	.	.	TRBJ2-7	TGTGCCAGCAGCAGGGGCCCCAGTTCCTACGAGCAGTACTTC	CASSRGPSSYEQYF
TRBV4-3	.	.	TRBJ1-3	TGCGCCAGCAGCCAAGATTTCCAGGCTTCTGGAAACACCATATATTTT	CASSQDFQASGNTIYF
TRBV4-3	TRBD1	.	TRBJ1-1	TGCGCCAGCAGCCGGGGGGGACAGGGGGACATGAACACTGAAGCTTTCTTT	CASSRGGQGDMNTEAFF
TRBV11-2	.	few	TRBJ1-1	TGTGCCAGCAGCTTAGGCTCTAGAATATTGAACACTGAAGCTTTCTTT	CASSLGSRILNTEAFF
TRBV19	TRBD1	.	TRBJ2-1	TGTGCCAGTAGAGCCAAAGGACAGGGGCTTTACAATGAGCAGTTCTTC	CASRAKGQGLYNEQFF
TRBV2	.	.	TRBJ2-5	TGTGCCAGCACTCGTAGCTGGCTACAAGAGACCCAGTACTTC	CASTRSWLQETQYF
TRBV4-2	TRBD1	few	TRBJ1-6	TGTGCCAGCAGCCACGGGACAGGGGAAAATTCACCCCTCCACTTT	CASSHGTGENSPLHF
TRBV5-6	TRBD1	few	TRBJ2-6	TGTGCCAGCAGCCCAAGGGGGGACAGGGTTATTGGGGCCAACGTCCTGACTTTC	CASSPRGDRVIGANVLTF
TRBV5-1	TRBD1	.	TRBJ2-7	TGCGCCAGCTCCCGCTTTTCCCCGGGACAGGGCACCTACGAGCAGTACTTC	CASSRFSPGQGTYEQYF
TRBV5-1	.	.	TRBJ1-2	TGCGCCAGCAGGTATGGGGACACCTATGGCTACACCTTC	CASRYGDTYGYTF
TRBV5-8	TRBD1	.	TRBJ2-5	TGTGCCAGCAGCTTGTTGGATTCTGGACAGGTGGAGACCCAGTACTTC	CASSLLDSGQVETQYF
TRBV6-1	.	.	TRBJ2-5	TGTGCCAGCAGTGAAGTGGGGGCCGTTTTAGAGACCCAGTACTTC	CASSEVGAVLETQYF
TRBV4-1	.	.	TRBJ2-5	TGCGCCAGCAGCGCGAACAAGGGGAAGACCCAGTACTTC	CASSANKGKTQYF
TRBV5-4	TRBD2	.	TRBJ2-7	TGTGCCAGCAGCCGGGCGGGAGGAGGATCCTACGAGCAGTACTTC	CASSRAGGGSYEQYF
TRBV15	.	.	TRBJ2-7	TGTGCCACCAGCAGAGGTAGCGACACCTACGAGCAGTACTTC	CATSRGSDTYEQYF
TRBV7-2	TRBD2	.	TRBJ2-3	TGTGCCAGCAGCTTAGTGCCAGCGGGAGCAGGTGCCACAGATACGCAGTATTTT	CASSLVPAGAGATDTQYF
TRBV5-1	TRBD2	.	TRBJ2-7	TGCGCCAGCAGCTTGGCGGGGGGGGAGTACGAGCAGTACTTC	CASSLAGGEYEQYF
TRBV19	TRBD2	.	TRBJ2-7	TGTGCCAGTAGTACCGCGCTAGCGGGAGGATCCTACGAGCAGTACTTC	CASSTALAGGSYEQYF
TRBV2	TRBD1	.	TRBJ2-7	TGTGCCAGCAGCCCAGGACAGGGGGCTTTCTACGAGCAGTACTTC	CASSPGQGAFYEQYF
TRBV7-2	TRBD1	.	TRBJ1-2	TGTGCCAGCAGCGCCCAGGGGGCAGGGTATGGCTACACCTTC	CASSAQGAGYGYTF
TRBV19	TRBD1	.	TRBJ1-2	TGTGCCAGTAGTATGGGGACAGGATCTAACTATGGCTACACCTTC	CASSMGTGSNYGYTF
TRBV9	.	.	TRBJ1-1	TGTGCCAGCAGCGTCGGGGGGTCCACTGAAGCTTTCTTT	CASSVGGSTEAFF
TRBV7-2	.	.	TRBJ2-7	TGTGCCAGCAGCTTAAGGCCGCAGGGCTCCTACGAGCAGTACTTC	CASSLRPQGSYEQYF